Reported below is one T cell receptor (beta chain). The antigen it recognizes is unknown. No base qualities exist here, and no much larger clone lies one base off it. Ficoll-Paque density gradient centrifugation was used to isolate PBMCs. Sequencing relied on an Illumina NovaSeq 6000. cDNA libraries for TCRalpha and TCRbeta were prepared by 5'RACE using constant-segment primers, with sample barcodes and unique molecular identifiers added. Trizol reagent was used to extract RNA from every sample. Libraries were amplified in two PCR steps, with a second sample barcode and Illumina TruSeq adapters added in the second step. The libraries were sequenced on an Illumina NovaSeq using 2 x 150 bp paired-end reads. The paper's data handling went like this. The reads were demultiplexed and collapsed into UMI-guided consensus sequences using migec v1.2.7. With mixcr v2.1.11, UMI consensuses were aligned to TRA and TRB V and J templates and assembled into clonotypes. A clonotype was counted as expanded or contracted only when both edgeR and NoisET called the clonotype significant, with the noise models trained on biological replicates. For edgeR calls, the thresholds were a false discovery rate-adjusted p below 0.01 and a log2 fold-change of 1. As an exploratory analysis of dynamics, max-normalized trajectories of the 1000 most abundant clonotypes were examined by PCA with hierarchical clustering. Separately sequenced CD4+ and CD8+ repertoires were used to assign a CD4 or CD8 phenotype to each responding clone. TCRdb trimmed the raw reads at Q25, called clones with MiXCR and kept productive beta chains. Here each entry gathers all rows of one CDR3 protein and keeps the most common genes and DNA. These V and J calls derive from TCRdb rather than the authors' analysis. The sample data list 150,000 to 200,000 distinct CDR3 sequences, and roughly 31% of these were observed just once. The top ten constitute 12% of the sample.

The entry originates in a study of T-cell memory formation after mild COVID-19 (dated by TCRdb to the early 2020s). Turning to the overall study: Most TCR sequence clusters were specific to one of the two donors. T-cell clones expanding and contracting after mild COVID-19 in two donors were tracked by longitudinal TCRalpha and TCRbeta repertoire sequencing. Two young, previously healthy adult volunteers, one female and one male, were included in the cohort. What the research found in general, with its limitations: Contracting CD4+ clones were located mainly in the CM and EM memory subsets, whereas CD8+ clones were found to be enriched in EMRA. The detection of some responding clones in pre-infection memory suggests that pre-existing cross-reactive memory T cells joined the SARS-CoV-2 response. The study covered only two mild cases, and larger cohorts including severe cases with pre-infection samples were considered necessary. Clones contracting from day 15 to 85 had balanced CD4/CD8 phenotypes, while a second wave expanding from day 15 to 37 was biased towards CD4+. The second-wave clones that peaked on day 37 were not confirmed to be SARS-CoV-2 specific.

CDR1 and CDR2 were assigned from the germline V gene as SQVTM and ANQGSEA. The V end loses 4 bases and the J end loses 1 base, and a stretch of 7 bases separates them. Spanning cysteine to phenylalanine, the CDR3 consists of 12 amino acids. The retained sequence is limited to the CDR3, 36 bases, with the frame set at the first base. The sequence derives from an adult woman who had mild COVID-19 (a few samples of this study predate the infection). The sample titles of this study are shuffled in the database, so cell type and time point are left out; the donor was told from shared clones. The chain is assembled from TRBV29-1 and TRBJ1-1; the D gene is unclear. The sequenced sample consisted of PBMCs or a T cell subset sorted from them (not recorded which). The nucleotides read TGCAGCGTTGTTGGGGAGAACACTGAAGCTTTCTTT. This is translated as CSVVGENTEAFF. The CDR3 plus the reference TRBV29-1 and TRBJ1-1 genes for the other parts give the full variable domain: SAVISQKPSRDICQRGTSLTIQCQVDSQVTMMFWYRQQPGQSLTLIATANQGSEATYESGFVIDKFPISRPNLTFSTLTVSNMSPEDSSIYLCSVVGENTEAFFGQGTRLTVV.